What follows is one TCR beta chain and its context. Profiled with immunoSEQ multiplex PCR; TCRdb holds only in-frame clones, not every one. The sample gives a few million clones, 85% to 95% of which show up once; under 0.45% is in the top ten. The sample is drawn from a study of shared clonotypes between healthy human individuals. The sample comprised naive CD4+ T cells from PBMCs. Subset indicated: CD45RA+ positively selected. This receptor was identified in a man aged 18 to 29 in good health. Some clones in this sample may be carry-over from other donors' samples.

The CDR3 is CSVASPRDTEAFF. The CDR3 bases are TGCAGCGTTGCATCCCCTCGTGACACTGAAGCTTTCTTT. The chain uses TRBV29-1 and TRBJ1-1; no clear D gene. Germline CDR1 and CDR2: SQVTM and ANQGSEA. This CDR3 has 13 amino acids. With 4 bases removed from V and 3 bases from J, the gap between germline ends came to 12 bases. Combining the CDR3 with reference TRBV29-1 and TRBJ1-1 gives the whole variable domain SAVISQKPSRDICQRGTSLTIQCQVDSQVTMMFWYRQQPGQSLTLIATANQGSEATYESGFVIDKFPISRPNLTFSTLTVSNMSPEDSSIYLCSVASPRDTEAFFGQGTRLTVV.